The clone carrying this T cell receptor (beta chain) has ten or more counts. Its antigen is currently unknown. The authors built TCR beta libraries using iRepertoire HTBI primers and Arm-PCR of CDR3 regions. TCRdb used MiXCR to reprocess the multiplex PCR reads, holding one entry per CDR3 protein. The data contain 400,000 to 500,000 distinct CDR3 sequences, roughly 21% of them singletons. The data originate from a study of regulatory T cells in long-lasting Graves disease. Study-level points and caveats: Newly diagnosed patients shared about a thousand public clonotypes; persistent patients shared about 2,500. Possibly, too few samples lowered accuracy.

Time point meaning: persistent/refractory GD, antithyroid drugs over 5 years with positive TRAb. RNA from PBMCs was the source of the TCR library. J gave up 4 bases and V 5 bases, and 15 bases lay outside the gene matches. The CDR3 runs 18 residues. Material: peripheral blood mononuclear cells (PBMCs), obtained when the disease was refractory, from a patient treated with antithyroid drugs. The TCR originated in a female donor with Graves disease. The rearrangement links TRBV12-3 or TRBV12-4 to TRBJ1-5; TRBD1 matches 9 bases. CDR3 residues: CASSPKLPGQGPNQPQHF. The CDR3 DNA reads as TGTGCCAGCAGTCCGAAACTGCCGGGACAGGGCCCTAATCAGCCCCAGCATTTT.